These 10 T cell receptor beta chains share one sample of origin, sequenced in a study of Graves' ophthalmopathy and Graves' hyperthyroidism. Scientists amplified the TCR beta CDR3 regions from RNA transcripts. Following a first-round RT-PCR that used HTBI primers, a second-round multiplex PCR was carried out. Each CDR3 protein is one row after TCRdb ran MiXCR on the multiplex PCR reads. The table has roughly 700,000 distinct CDR3 sequences, roughly 41% seen once. The sequenced sample consisted of peripheral blood. These receptors originate from an adult man with Graves' ophthalmopathy.

V is TRBV25-1 and J is TRBJ1-6; no definite D call. Trimming removed 4 bases from V and 8 bases from J, with 15 bases in between. This CDR3 contains 15 residues. In germline, CDR1 is MGHDK, CDR2 SYGVNS. CDR3 sequence reads: CASSAREVVDSPLHF. The DNA for the CDR3 is TGTGCCAGCAGTGCGAGGGAGGTAGTTGATTCACCCCTCCACTTT.

The rearrangement uses TRBV2 and TRBJ1-4; D unresolved. In germline, CDR1 is SNHLY, CDR2 FYNNEI. Trimming took 5 bases from V and 3 from J, leaving 13 bases between them. CDR3 size: 15 residues. The CDR3 sequence: CASSSTELANEKLFF. In nucleotides, the CDR3 is TGTGCCAGCAGTTCCACCGAGTTGGCTAATGAAAAACTGTTTTTT.

This clonotype has only a few counts. Mismatch with germline at one junction end may stem from a read error. This rearrangement joins TRBV7-6 to TRBJ1-1; no reliable D call. This CDR3 is 14 amino acids long. CDR1 SGHVS and CDR2 FNYEAQ come from the germline V gene. The CDR3 sequence: CASSQGAGRTEAFF. Written as DNA, the CDR3 is TGCGCCAGCAGCCAAGGAGCTGGAAGGACTGAAGCTTTCTTT.

The chain is built from TRBV19 and TRBJ1-1, with TRBD1 identical over 7 bases. Trimming took 11 bases from V and 7 from J; bases not matched to a gene: 13. This CDR3 comprises 13 residues. The germline gives CDR1 LNHDA, CDR2 SQIVND (reference sequence). The CDR3: CASRSRGLVEAFF. The CDR3 nucleotides are TGTGCCTCTCGGTCAAGGGGGCTTGTTGAAGCTTTCTTT.

The rearrangement links TRBV12-3 or TRBV12-4 to TRBJ1-2, with D possibly matching TRBD1 (6 bases). V gave up 2 bases and J gave up 5 bases, with 12 bases separating them. The CDR3 has 14 amino acids. This chain's CDR3 is CASSLTGSTYGYTF. The CDR3 DNA reads as TGTGCCAGCAGTTTAACAGGGTCGACGTATGGCTACACCTTC.

This clonotype showed up many times. The chain joins TRBV9 to TRBJ1-6; D call uncertain. V lost 0 bases and J 9 bases, leaving 13 bases between the germline ends. The CDR3 runs to 15 residues. Germline-derived CDR1 and CDR2 are SGDLS and YYNGEE. The CDR3 loop is CASSVGPVGGSPLHF. The CDR3 DNA is TGTGCCAGCAGCGTAGGACCGGTTGGCGGTTCACCCCTCCACTTT.

V is TRBV7-2 and J is TRBJ1-1, with 7 nucleotides matching TRBD1. Trimming at V came to 5 bases and at J to 11 bases, leaving 17 bases not matched to a gene. CDR3 length: 15 amino acids. Looked up from germline, CDR1 is SGHTA and CDR2 is FQGNSA. The CDR3 DNA sequence: TGTGCCAGCAGCCCAACAGTTCCGGGGACAGCCGAGGCTTTCTTT. Translated: CASSPTVPGTAEAFF.

The chain has TRBV29-1 and TRBJ1-1, with 7 positions matching TRBD1. V was clipped by 2 bases and J by 1 base; unmatched bases: 7. The CDR3 length is 15 residues. Germline values: CDR1 SQVTM, CDR2 ANQGSEA. In DNA form, the CDR3 reads TGCAGCGTTGAACCAGGGGGAACAGCGAACACTGAAGCTTTCTTT. Its translation is CSVEPGGTANTEAFF. Supplemented by reference TRBV29-1 and TRBJ1-1, the full variable domain reads SAVISQKPSRDICQRGTSLTIQCQVDSQVTMMFWYRQQPGQSLTLIATANQGSEATYESGFVIDKFPISRPNLTFSTLTVSNMSPEDSSIYLCSVEPGGTANTEAFFGQGTRLTVV.

As to this clonotype: Sequence at one end of the junction differs from germline and may be a read error. The J gene is TRBJ1-2, the V gene TRBV7-2, with D perhaps matching TRBD1 (5 bases). CDR3 length equals 14 residues. Germline-derived CDR1 and CDR2 are SGHTA and FQGNSA. The CDR3 region has the DNA TGTGCCAGCAGTTTAGCGGGGGAGGGGTATGGCTACATCTTC. It is translated as CASSLAGEGYGYIF.

This clonotype was observed a few times. This chain uses TRBV13 with TRBJ2-7; 9 bases fit TRBD2. Germline CDR1 PRHDT, CDR2 FYEKMQ (reference sequence). V lost 8 bases, J lost 0 bases, and 17 bases stayed unmatched. This CDR3 is 18 amino acids long. Written as DNA, the CDR3 is TGTGCCAGCGCATTGGTGTCTAGCGGGATCATCAGCTCCTACGAGCAGTACTTC. It yields the protein CASALVSSGIISSYEQYF.